Shown below are 5 T cell receptor beta chains from a single sample sequenced in a study of memory CD4+ T cells and cytomegalovirus serostatus. Sequencing used immunoSEQ multiplex PCR; TCRdb keeps in-frame clones, though not all of them. The table records tens of thousands of clones, approximately 72% of them present only once. The sort gate was single viable CD3+CD4+CD8-CD45RO+ cells for memory CD4+ T cells. The sequenced sample consisted of memory CD4+ T cells from blood. These receptors all stem from an adult in good health and CMV-seronegative. Some clones in this sample may be carry-over from other donors' samples.

The chain combines TRBV4-2 with TRBJ1-2; D is uncertain. The CDR3 totals 16 residues. V lost 0 bases and J lost 2, with 13 bases in between. The germline V gene has CDR1 LGHNA and CDR2 YNFKEQ. CDR3 sequence reads: CASSQEVGRGNYGYTF. The CDR3 nucleotides are TGTGCCAGCAGCCAAGAAGTAGGTCGGGGAAACTATGGCTACACCTTC.

The chain combines TRBV5-8 with TRBJ2-2; possibly TRBD1 or TRBD2 for D (5 bases each). V lost 4 bases, J lost 5 bases, and 21 bases lay in between. CDR3 size: 17 residues. Germline CDR1 reads SGHTS; CDR2 reads YDEGEE. The CDR3 loop reads CASSRTRGRMYTGELFF. Here the CDR3 DNA reads TGTGCCAGCAGCAGAACCCGGGGCCGGATGTATACCGGGGAGCTGTTTTTT.

The chain joins TRBV11-2 to TRBJ1-4; weak D call: TRBD1 (6 bases). This CDR3 has 16 residues. Per the germline V gene, CDR1 is SGHAT and CDR2 is FQNNGV. Trimming cost V 1 base and J 0 bases, with 9 bases left between them. This CDR3 is CASSLVDRSTNEKLFF. The CDR3 nucleotides are TGTGCCAGCAGCTTAGTCGACAGGTCAACTAATGAAAAACTGTTTTTT.

This clone was counted between two and nine times. This chain uses TRBV27 with TRBJ2-1, with 7 bases aligning to TRBD2. This CDR3 has 15 residues. CDR1 and CDR2 (germline): MNHEY, SMNVEV (reference sequence). The V segment lost 5 bases and the J segment 4 bases; nucleotides outside the gene matches: 8. CDR3 loop: CASSAASGGYNEQFF. The CDR3 DNA sequence: TGTGCCAGCAGTGCGGCTAGCGGCGGATACAATGAGCAGTTCTTC.

The gene calls are TRBV30 and TRBJ2-2; 9 bases fit TRBD2. The CDR3 is made up of 17 amino acids. The germline gives CDR1 GTSNPN, CDR2 SVGIG (reference sequence). V lost 1 base to trimming and J lost 0 bases; unmatched junction nucleotides: 6. CDR3 in amino acids: CAWSGGGGRSNTGELFF. As DNA, the CDR3 is TGTGCCTGGAGTGGCGGGGGGGGACGATCGAACACCGGGGAGCTGTTTTTT.